The 22 T cell receptor beta chains in this list originate from one sample, sequenced in a study of memory CD8 T cells in hepatitis C reinfection. Regarding time point: pre-reinfection, 55 to 20 weeks before reinfection detection. The sorted cells went straight to TCR sequencing with no prior in vitro expansion. The assay was immunoSEQ multiplex PCR, and TCRdb's table has in-frame clones only and misses some. The sample lists just over 50,000 clones, roughly nine tenths seen once, with 0.95% to 1.1% in the top ten. Specimen: naive CD8+ T cells sorted from blood. These receptors were collected from a young man with hepatitis C virus infection.

The V call is TRBV7-2, the J call TRBJ1-1; D may be TRBD1 (6 bases). V was cut by 5 bases and J by 1 base, with 11 bases left in between. The germline gives CDR1 SGHTA, CDR2 FQGNSA. The CDR3 is made up of 14 amino acids. As DNA, the CDR3 is TGTGCCAGCAGCCCGCGACAGGCGAACACTGAAGCTTTCTTT. This gives the protein CASSPRQANTEAFF.

The genes are TRBV19 and TRBJ1-1; no clear D. There are 13 residues in the CDR3. Looked up from germline, CDR1 is LNHDA and CDR2 is SQIVND (reference sequence). The V end was cut by 6 bases, the J end by 2 bases, with 10 bases between. CDR3 in amino acids: CASSLGSNTEAFF. The CDR3 bases are TGTGCCAGTAGCCTGGGCAGCAACACTGAAGCTTTCTTT.

This clone showed up just a few times. The genes are TRBV2 and TRBJ2-7; 16 bases match TRBD2. V lost 3 bases and J lost 5; bases outside the gene matches: 4. The CDR3 covers 16 residues. The germline gives CDR1 SNHLY, CDR2 FYNNEI. The CDR3 nucleotides are TGTGCCAGCAGTGAGGGGACTAGCGGGAGGGCCCACGAGCAGTACTTC. It specifies CASSEGTSGRAHEQYF.

V is TRBV11-2 and J is TRBJ2-7, with D maybe TRBD1 (6 bases). The CDR3 runs to 14 residues. V shed 1 base and J shed 6 bases, with 13 bases lying between them. Per the germline V gene, CDR1 is SGHAT and CDR2 is FQNNGV. CDR3 protein: CASSLVQGTSEQYF. CDR3 sequence (DNA): TGTGCCAGCAGCTTAGTTCAGGGGACGAGCGAGCAGTACTTC.

This clone was picked up one time. This sequence joins TRBV19 and TRBJ2-3; 10 bases are a match to TRBD2. The trim removed 6 bases at V and 2 bases at J, leaving 11 bases unmatched. This CDR3 comprises 17 residues. The germline gives CDR1 LNHDA, CDR2 SQIVND (reference sequence). For the CDR3, the DNA is TGTGCCAGTAGAGTAGGGTCCAGCGGGAGGGCCACAGATACGCAGTATTTT. Its translation: CASRVGSSGRATDTQYF.

V usage is TRBV7-8 and J usage is TRBJ1-2; possibly TRBD1 for D (5 bases). Germline V gene lookup returns CDR1 SGHVS and CDR2 FQNEAQ. CDR3 length: 17 residues. The V and J ends lost 3 bases and 0 bases respectively, with 17 bases between them. DNA of the CDR3: TGTGCCAGCAGCTTCTTAAGGGGCGATACGCCTAACTATGGCTACACCTTC. Translation: CASSFLRGDTPNYGYTF.

The rearrangement joins TRBV6-1 to TRBJ1-5; D gene uncertain. Germline V gives CDR1 MNHNS, CDR2 SASEGT. This CDR3 contains 14 residues. The V gene lost 2 bases and the J gene lost 0 bases, with 5 bases spanning the gap. The CDR3 protein is CASSESVSNQPQHF. CDR3 DNA sequence: TGTGCCAGCAGTGAATCCGTTAGCAATCAGCCCCAGCATTTT.

This clone was found a few times. V is TRBV9 and J is TRBJ1-3; 9 nucleotides agree with TRBD1. Trimming removed 2 bases from V and 4 bases from J; junction bases left unmatched: 4. CDR1 is SGDLS, CDR2 YYNGEE, per germline. There are 15 residues in the CDR3. CDR3 amino acids: CASSVGTGIGNTIYF. The CDR3 DNA sequence: TGTGCCAGCAGCGTCGGGACAGGGATAGGAAACACCATATATTTT.

The chain carries TRBV5-8 and TRBJ2-5, with 7 bases that match TRBD2. The last part of the DNA fits TRBJ2-7 better; the J call may be wrong. This CDR3 contains 14 residues. Germline lookup yields CDR1 SGHTS and CDR2 YDEGEE. DNA for the CDR3: TGTGCCAGCAGCTTAGGGGAGGGCATCCACGAGCAGTACTTC. Its translation: CASSLGEGIHEQYF.

The table lists this clone with a count of one. This rearrangement joins TRBV4-3 to TRBJ2-3, with TRBD1 matching 8 bases. Germline CDR1 LGHNA, CDR2 YSLEER. This CDR3 is 16 amino acids long. Losses at the gene ends were 1 base for V and 2 bases for J; bases not matched to a gene: 5. CDR3 sequence reads: CASSQGQGADTDTQYF. As DNA, the CDR3 is TGCGCCAGCAGCCAAGGCCAGGGGGCTGACACAGATACGCAGTATTTT.

The rearrangement links TRBV4-1 to TRBJ2-7, with TRBD2 identical over 7 bases. Unmatched junction bases numbered 17, after V lost 0 bases and J lost 6 bases. Germline values: CDR1 MGHRA, CDR2 YSYEKL. The CDR3 covers 18 residues. The CDR3 reads CASSQDSEGRAGDTEQYF. CDR3 bases: TGCGCCAGCAGCCAAGATTCAGAGGGGAGGGCCGGGGATACCGAGCAGTACTTC.

The chain carries TRBV10-3 and TRBJ1-1, with D perhaps TRBD1 (5 bases). Germline CDR1 ENHRY, CDR2 SYGVKD. The CDR3 runs to 16 residues. V dropped 4 bases and J dropped 0 bases, with 15 bases sitting between them. The CDR3 DNA reads as TGTGCCATCAGTGGAGGAGCGACAGTCATGAACACTGAAGCTTTCTTT. Its protein product is CAISGGATVMNTEAFF.

CDR3 in amino acids: CASSFLVRNEQFF. Here the CDR3 DNA reads TGTGCCAGCAGCTTCCTAGTCCGGAATGAGCAGTTCTTC. The J gene is TRBJ2-1, the V gene TRBV7-3; D is ambiguous. Trimming left V 3 bases short and J 7 bases short, with 10 bases between. The CDR3 consists of 13 residues. Per germline, CDR1 SGHTA and CDR2 FQGTGA. The whole variable domain, remainder taken from reference TRBV7-3 and TRBJ2-1, is GAGVSQTPSNKVTEKGKYVELRCDPISGHTALYWYRQSLGQGPEFLIYFQGTGAADDSGLPNDRFFAVRPEGSVSTLKIQRTERGDSAVYLCASSFLVRNEQFFGPGTRLTVL.

The V gene is TRBV27, the J gene TRBJ2-1; 10 bases are a match to TRBD2. The trim removed 5 bases at V and 2 bases at J, leaving 3 bases unmatched. Germline V CDR1 and CDR2: MNHEY, SMNVEV (reference sequence). There are 15 residues in the CDR3. The CDR3: CASSSGRAAYNEQFF. CDR3 DNA sequence: TGTGCCAGCAGTAGCGGGAGGGCCGCCTACAATGAGCAGTTCTTC.

The rearrangement joins TRBV29-1 to TRBJ2-1, with D perhaps TRBD2 (6 bases). CDR1 and CDR2 (germline): SQVTM, ANQGSEA. The CDR3 runs 16 residues. V gave up 1 base and J gave up 5 bases, with 18 bases separating them. In DNA, the CDR3 is TGCAGCGTTGAAGCTTCTGGCGGGACGATAAACAATGAGCAGTTCTTC. Amino acids: CSVEASGGTINNEQFF.

The chain recombines TRBV5-4 with TRBJ2-2; 11 bases match TRBD1. CDR1 and CDR2 from the germline V gene are SGHNT and YYREEE (reference sequence). The CDR3 length is 16 residues. V lost 4 bases and J lost 5; bases outside the gene matches: 7. The CDR3 is CASSTWTGGLTGELFF. The DNA for the CDR3 is TGTGCCAGCAGCACATGGACAGGGGGCTTGACCGGGGAGCTGTTTTTT.

The chain links TRBV4-1 to TRBJ2-5; 7 bases line up with TRBD1. V shed 5 bases, J shed 9 bases, and the junction held 12 bases outside the gene matches. The CDR3 has 14 residues. Per germline, CDR1 MGHRA and CDR2 YSYEKL. CDR3 loop: CASSLGQSSEAQYF. Written as DNA, the CDR3 is TGCGCCAGCAGCTTGGGACAGTCTTCCGAGGCCCAGTACTTC.

The V and J genes are TRBV27 and TRBJ2-5; 11 nucleotides match TRBD2. Germline trimming cut 2 bases from V and 5 bases from J; bases unmatched to any gene: 7. Germline CDR1 is MNHEY and CDR2 is SMNVEV (reference sequence). This CDR3 has 16 amino acids. CDR3 coding DNA: TGTGCCAGCAGTTTAAGGGGACTAGCGGCCTGGGAGACCCAGTACTTC. Translating gives CASSLRGLAAWETQYF.

The chain joins TRBV5-4 to TRBJ1-6, with D uncertain. Germline CDR1 is SGHNT and CDR2 is YYREEE (reference sequence). This CDR3 has 12 residues. V shed 0 bases and J shed 8 bases, with 3 bases lying between them. The CDR3 loop reads CASSLADSPLHF. DNA of the CDR3: TGTGCCAGCAGCTTGGCTGATTCACCCCTCCACTTT.

The chain links TRBV14 to TRBJ2-5; 7 bases map to TRBD2. The DNA end is more similar to TRBJ2-7, so the J call may be wrong. The germline gives CDR1 SGHDN, CDR2 FVKESK. The CDR3 extends over 13 amino acids. The CDR3 region is CARGGEPSYEQYF. CDR3 coding DNA: TGTGCCAGGGGGGGGGAGCCCTCCTACGAGCAGTACTTC.

The chain links TRBV10-3 to TRBJ1-1; unclear D gene. The length of the CDR3 is 13 residues. V lost 2 bases to trimming and J lost 5 bases, with 9 bases between them. From germline, CDR1 is ENHRY and CDR2 SYGVKD. CDR3 coding DNA: TGTGCCATCAGTGAGGTCGCGGGAACTGAAGCTTTCTTT. Protein: CAISEVAGTEAFF.

The rearrangement uses TRBV29-1 and TRBJ2-7; D gene uncertain. This CDR3 contains 13 residues. V was shortened by 6 bases and J by 1 base, with 13 bases between the two germline ends. CDR1 and CDR2 (germline): SQVTM, ANQGSEA. CDR3 region: CSVTAGGSYEQYF. CDR3 in DNA: TGCAGCGTAACCGCAGGTGGGTCCTACGAGCAGTACTTC.